The present TCR beta chain was sequenced within a study of beta chain features in type 1 diabetes. Study results and caveats: Researchers cautioned that cDNA sequencing could over-represent cells with high TCR expression.

CDR1 and CDR2 (germline): MNHNS, SASEGT. The V and J ends lost 6 bases and 0 bases respectively, with 11 bases between them. This CDR3 region has 14 residues. Expressed TCRB transcripts were sequenced, since all the RNA that had been isolated was reverse transcribed. Data came from immunoSEQ multiplex PCR; TCRdb stores just in-frame clones and leaves some out. This table holds 150,000 to 200,000 clones, approximately 8.4% found once. With respect to this clone: Its specificity is not known.

The chain uses TRBV6-1 and TRBJ1-1; a possible D gene is TRBD1 (6 bases). The TCR comes from a woman in her late teens or twenties in good health. Sequencing used central memory CD4+ T cells from blood. The CDR3 loop reads CASRRGGVNTEAFF. In nucleotides, the CDR3 is TGTGCCAGCAGGAGGGGGGGAGTGAACACTGAAGCTTTCTTT.